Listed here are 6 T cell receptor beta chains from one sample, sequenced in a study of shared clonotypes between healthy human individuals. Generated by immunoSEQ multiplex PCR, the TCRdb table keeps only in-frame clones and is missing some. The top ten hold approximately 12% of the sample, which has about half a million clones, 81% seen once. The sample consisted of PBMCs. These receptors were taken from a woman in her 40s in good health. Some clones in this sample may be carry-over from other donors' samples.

CDR3 protein: CASSPGTSGREETQYF. The CDR3 DNA sequence: TGTGCCAGTAGTCCTGGGACTAGCGGGAGGGAAGAGACCCAGTACTTC. V and J are TRBV19 and TRBJ2-5, with 16 bases identical to TRBD2. The CDR3 is 16 amino acids. V lost 5 bases and J lost 3; bases outside the gene matches: 3. The germline CDR1 and CDR2 sequences are LNHDA and SQIVND (reference sequence).

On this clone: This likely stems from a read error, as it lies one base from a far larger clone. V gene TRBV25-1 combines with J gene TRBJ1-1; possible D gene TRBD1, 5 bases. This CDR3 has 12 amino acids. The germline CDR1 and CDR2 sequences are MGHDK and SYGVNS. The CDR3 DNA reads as TGTGCCAGCAGGGGACTGAACACTGAAGCTCTCTTT. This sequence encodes CASRGLNTEALF.

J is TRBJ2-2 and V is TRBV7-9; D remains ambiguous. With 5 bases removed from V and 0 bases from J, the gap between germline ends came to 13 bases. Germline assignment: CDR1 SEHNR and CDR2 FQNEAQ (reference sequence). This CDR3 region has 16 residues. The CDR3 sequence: CASSVRHISNTGELFF. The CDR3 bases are TGTGCCAGCAGCGTTAGACACATCTCGAACACCGGGGAGCTGTTTTTT. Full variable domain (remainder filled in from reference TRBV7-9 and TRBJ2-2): DTGVSQNPRHKITKRGQNVTFRCDPISEHNRLYWYRQTLGQGPEFLTYFQNEAQLEKSRLLSDRFSAERPKGSFSTLEIQRTEQGDSAMYLCASSVRHISNTGELFFGEGSRLTVL.

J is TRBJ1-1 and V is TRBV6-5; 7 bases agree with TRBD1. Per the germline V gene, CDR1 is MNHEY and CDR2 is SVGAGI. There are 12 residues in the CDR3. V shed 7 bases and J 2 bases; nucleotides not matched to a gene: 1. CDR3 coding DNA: TGTGCCAGCACAGGGGGAAACACTGAAGCTTTCTTT. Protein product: CASTGGNTEAFF.

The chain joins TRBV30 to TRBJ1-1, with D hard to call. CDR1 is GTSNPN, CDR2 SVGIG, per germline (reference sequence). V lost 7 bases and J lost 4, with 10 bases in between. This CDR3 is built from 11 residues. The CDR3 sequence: CASLLGTEAFF. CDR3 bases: TGTGCCTCCCTCCTGGGCACTGAAGCTTTCTTT.

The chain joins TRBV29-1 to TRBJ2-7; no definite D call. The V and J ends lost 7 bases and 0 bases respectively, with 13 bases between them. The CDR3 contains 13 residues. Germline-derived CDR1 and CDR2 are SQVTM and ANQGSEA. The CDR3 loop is CSAKGVSSYEQYF. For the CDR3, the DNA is TGCAGCGCCAAGGGCGTGAGCTCCTACGAGCAGTACTTC.